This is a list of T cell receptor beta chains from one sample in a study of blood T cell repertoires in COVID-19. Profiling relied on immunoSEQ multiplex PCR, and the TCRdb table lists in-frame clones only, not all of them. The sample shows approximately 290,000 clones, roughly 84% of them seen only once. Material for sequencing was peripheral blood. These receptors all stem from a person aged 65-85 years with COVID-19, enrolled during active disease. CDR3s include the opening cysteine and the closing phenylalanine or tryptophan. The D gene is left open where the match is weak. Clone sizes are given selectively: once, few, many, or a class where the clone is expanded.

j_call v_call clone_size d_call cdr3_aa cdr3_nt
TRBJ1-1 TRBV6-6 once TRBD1 CASSARGPTEAFF TGTGCCAGCAGTGCCAGGGGGCCCACTGAAGCTTTCTTT
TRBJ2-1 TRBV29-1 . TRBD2 CSVRTSFPPNEQFF TGCAGCGTTCGGACTAGCTTCCCCCCCAATGAGCAGTTCTTC
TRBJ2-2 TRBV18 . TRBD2 CASSPSWSGKNTGELFF TGTGCCAGCTCACCAAGCTGGAGCGGGAAGAACACCGGGGAGCTGTTTTTT
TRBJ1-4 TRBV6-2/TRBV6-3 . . CASSGTGREKLFF TGTGCCAGCAGCGGGACTGGGCGGGAAAAACTGTTTTTT
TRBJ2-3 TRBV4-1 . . CASWGGQVTDTQYF TGCGCCAGCTGGGGGGGACAGGTCACAGATACGCAGTATTTT
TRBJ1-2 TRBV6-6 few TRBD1 CASSNRDSPSAYGYTF TGTGCCAGCAGCAACCGGGACAGCCCATCCGCCTATGGCTACACCTTC
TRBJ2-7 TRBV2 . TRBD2 CASSREVYEQYF TGTGCCAGCAGCCGGGAGGTCTACGAGCAGTACTTC
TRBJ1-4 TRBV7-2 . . CASSLEGAYREKLFF TGTGCCAGCAGCTTAGAAGGGGCATATAGAGAAAAACTGTTTTTT
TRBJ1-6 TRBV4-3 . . CASSQKSPATNSPLHF TGCGCCAGCAGCCAGAAATCCCCAGCGACGAATTCACCCCTCCACTTT
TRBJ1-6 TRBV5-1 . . CASSPTGLHSPLHF TGCGCCAGCAGCCCCACGGGGTTGCATTCACCCCTCCACTTT
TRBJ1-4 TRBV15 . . CATSRDNSNEKLFF TGTGCCACCAGCAGGGACAACTCTAATGAAAAACTGTTTTTT
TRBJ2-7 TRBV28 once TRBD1 CASRGQSSYEQYF TGTGCCAGCAGGGGACAGTCCTCCTACGAGCAGTACTTC
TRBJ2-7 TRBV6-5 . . CASSPGRGWSYEQYF TGTGCCAGCAGCCCCGGCCGGGGATGGTCCTACGAGCAGTACTTC
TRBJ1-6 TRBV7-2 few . CASSRTLTNNSPLHF TGTGCCAGCAGCCGGACACTTACTAATAATTCACCCCTCCACTTT
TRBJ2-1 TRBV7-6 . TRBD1 CASSPGQGTYNEQFF TGTGCCAGCAGCCCCGGACAGGGGACCTACAATGAGCAGTTCTTC
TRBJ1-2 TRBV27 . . CASSFRQDFSRVYGYTF TGTGCCAGCAGTTTTCGACAGGACTTTTCAAGGGTGTATGGCTACACCTTC
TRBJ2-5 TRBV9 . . CASSEGQRSQETQYF TGTGCCAGCAGCGAAGGACAGCGCAGTCAAGAGACCCAGTACTTC
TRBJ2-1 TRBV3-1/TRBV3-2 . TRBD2 CASSPRTSGSQNEQFF TGTGCCAGCAGCCCACGAACTAGCGGGAGTCAAAATGAGCAGTTCTTC
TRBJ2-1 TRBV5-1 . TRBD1 CASSLDRGGVGEQFF TGCGCCAGCAGCTTGGACAGGGGCGGTGTTGGTGAGCAGTTCTTC
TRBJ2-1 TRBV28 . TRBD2 CATQSGRANEQFF TGTGCCACTCAGAGCGGGAGGGCAAATGAGCAGTTCTTC
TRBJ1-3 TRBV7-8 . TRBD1 CASSLVAPGGAGNTIYF TGTGCCAGCAGCTTAGTGGCTCCAGGGGGAGCTGGAAACACCATATATTTT
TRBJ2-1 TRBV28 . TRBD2 CASSTLRGSSYNEQFF TGTGCCAGCAGTACATTGCGGGGGAGCTCCTACAATGAGCAGTTCTTC
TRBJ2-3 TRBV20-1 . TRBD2 CSASVSGGAAGTEDTQYF TGCAGTGCTAGTGTTAGCGGGGGGGCCGCGGGGACGGAAGATACGCAGTATTTT
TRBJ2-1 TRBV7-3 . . CASSFTGVYDNEQFF TGTGCCAGCAGCTTTACGGGAGTGTACGACAATGAGCAGTTCTTC